The rows below give T cell receptor beta chains drawn from one sample of a study of cytomegalovirus exposure and HLA in healthy donors. Using immunoSEQ multiplex PCR, the repertoire was profiled, and TCRdb retains in-frame clones only, with some absent. The sample gives about 160,000 clones, around 80% of which show up once; 8% to 10% is in the top ten. Sequencing was performed on PBMCs. The receptor set was obtained from a male donor in good health and CMV-seropositive. The CDR3 runs from the conserved cysteine through the conserved F or W. The order of the fields is J gene, V gene, CDR3 protein.

j_gene: TRBJ2-5; v_gene: TRBV6-5; CDR3aa: CASSYSSGGGETQYF
j_gene: TRBJ2-3; v_gene: TRBV6-4; CDR3aa: CASSLEGGQDTQYF
j_gene: TRBJ1-4; v_gene: TRBV5-1; CDR3aa: CASSSGQGEKLFF
j_gene: TRBJ2-3; v_gene: TRBV27; CDR3aa: CASSSRGVSTDTQYF
j_gene: TRBJ1-1; v_gene: TRBV10-3; CDR3aa: CAIQGASREAFF
j_gene: TRBJ1-6; v_gene: TRBV7-8; CDR3aa: CASSLTTGGNSPLHF
j_gene: TRBJ2-7; v_gene: TRBV27; CDR3aa: CASGRDRGGYEQYF
j_gene: TRBJ2-3; v_gene: TRBV5-4; CDR3aa: CASSLRAGNTDTQYF
j_gene: TRBJ1-1; v_gene: TRBV19; CDR3aa: CASSIPGGGTAFF
j_gene: TRBJ1-2; v_gene: TRBV7-6; CDR3aa: CASSLETGPNYGYTF
j_gene: TRBJ1-1; v_gene: TRBV7-2; CDR3aa: CASSLVSFQGSTEAFF
j_gene: TRBJ2-5; v_gene: TRBV5-4; CDR3aa: CASSLVTGVGSETQYF
j_gene: TRBJ2-2; v_gene: TRBV5-1; CDR3aa: CASSRLGAFDTGELFF
j_gene: TRBJ2-3; v_gene: TRBV4-3; CDR3aa: CASSQDRGGADTQYF
j_gene: TRBJ1-1; v_gene: TRBV7-9; CDR3aa: CAVEGLRFWAFF
j_gene: TRBJ2-4; v_gene: TRBV7-9; CDR3aa: CASRLGGGRNNIQYF
j_gene: TRBJ2-7; v_gene: TRBV4-1; CDR3aa: CASSQGVAGVWEQYF
j_gene: TRBJ2-7; v_gene: TRBV6-1; CDR3aa: CASRPGHLSYEQYF
j_gene: TRBJ1-1; v_gene: TRBV27; CDR3aa: CASSQGAWDTEAFF
j_gene: TRBJ2-5; v_gene: TRBV5-4; CDR3aa: CASSLAHGLSLEETQYF
j_gene: TRBJ2-2; v_gene: TRBV4-1; CDR3aa: CASSQGELAFAGELFF
j_gene: TRBJ2-1; v_gene: TRBV7-9; CDR3aa: CASSLVSGSLYNEQFF
j_gene: TRBJ1-4; v_gene: TRBV19; CDR3aa: CASSYDGVNEKLFF
j_gene: TRBJ2-5; v_gene: TRBV27; CDR3aa: CASSFSGVWETQYF
j_gene: TRBJ1-5; v_gene: TRBV18; CDR3aa: CASSPGGRGGNQPQHF
j_gene: TRBJ2-7; v_gene: TRBV27; CDR3aa: CASSPSSDIYEQYF
j_gene: TRBJ2-2; v_gene: TRBV7-8; CDR3aa: CASSPRQGAGTGELFF
j_gene: TRBJ2-1; v_gene: TRBV27; CDR3aa: CASSPSSGRAGDEQFF
j_gene: TRBJ1-2; v_gene: TRBV14; CDR3aa: CASSPLGQGLGYTF
j_gene: TRBJ2-7; v_gene: TRBV7-9; CDR3aa: CASSTPGTGSSYEQYF
j_gene: TRBJ1-3; v_gene: TRBV2; CDR3aa: CASSGRAGNTIYF
j_gene: TRBJ2-7; v_gene: TRBV10-3; CDR3aa: CAIRPTGEGSGQYF
j_gene: TRBJ2-7; v_gene: TRBV5-8; CDR3aa: CASSLAGTGIYEQYF
j_gene: TRBJ1-1; v_gene: TRBV19; CDR3aa: CASSIQTEAFF
j_gene: TRBJ2-4; v_gene: TRBV7-8; CDR3aa: CASSLAQGDPNIQYF
j_gene: -; v_gene: TRBV28; CDR3aa: CASQGVIRSPTYEQYF
j_gene: TRBJ2-3; v_gene: TRBV9; CDR3aa: CASAGTSGAVDTQYF
j_gene: TRBJ2-7; v_gene: TRBV14; CDR3aa: CASSQSLRAQTHYEQYF
j_gene: TRBJ1-1; v_gene: TRBV30; CDR3aa: CAWSVNGGTEAFF
j_gene: TRBJ2-2; v_gene: TRBV5-8; CDR3aa: CASSFSAGELFF
j_gene: TRBJ2-7; v_gene: TRBV7-2; CDR3aa: CASRGDTQTYEQYF